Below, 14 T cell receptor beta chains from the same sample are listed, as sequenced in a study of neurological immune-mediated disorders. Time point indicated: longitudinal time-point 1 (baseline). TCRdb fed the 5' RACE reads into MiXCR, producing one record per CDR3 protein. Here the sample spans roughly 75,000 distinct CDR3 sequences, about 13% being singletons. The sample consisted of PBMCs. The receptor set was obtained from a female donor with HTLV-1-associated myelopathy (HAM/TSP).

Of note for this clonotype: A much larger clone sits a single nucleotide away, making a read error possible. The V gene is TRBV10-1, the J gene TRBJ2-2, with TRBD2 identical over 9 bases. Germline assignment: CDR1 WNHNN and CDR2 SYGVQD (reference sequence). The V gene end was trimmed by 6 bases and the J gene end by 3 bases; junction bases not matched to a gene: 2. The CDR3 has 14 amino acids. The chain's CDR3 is CASRAGGHTGELFF. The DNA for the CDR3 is TGCGCCAGCAGAGCGGGGGGACACACCGGGGAGCTGTTTTTT.

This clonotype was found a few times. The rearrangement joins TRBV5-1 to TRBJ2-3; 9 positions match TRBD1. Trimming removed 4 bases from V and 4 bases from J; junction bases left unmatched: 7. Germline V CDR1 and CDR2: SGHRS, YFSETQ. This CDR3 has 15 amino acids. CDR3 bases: TGCGCCAGCAGCGCCACCGGGACAGGGCCAGATACGCAGTATTTT. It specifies CASSATGTGPDTQYF.

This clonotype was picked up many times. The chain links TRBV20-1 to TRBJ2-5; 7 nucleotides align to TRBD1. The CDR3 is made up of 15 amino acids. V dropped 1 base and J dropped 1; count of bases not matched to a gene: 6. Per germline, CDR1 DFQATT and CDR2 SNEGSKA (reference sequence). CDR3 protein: CSARGDRVSQETQYF. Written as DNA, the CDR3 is TGCAGTGCTAGAGGAGACAGGGTATCCCAAGAGACCCAGTACTTC.

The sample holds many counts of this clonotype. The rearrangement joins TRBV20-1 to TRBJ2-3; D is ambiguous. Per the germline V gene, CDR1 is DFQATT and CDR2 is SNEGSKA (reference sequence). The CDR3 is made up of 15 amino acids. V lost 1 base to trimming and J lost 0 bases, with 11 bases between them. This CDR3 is CSARGPAASTDTQYF. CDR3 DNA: TGCAGTGCTAGAGGGCCCGCAGCTAGCACAGATACGCAGTATTTT.

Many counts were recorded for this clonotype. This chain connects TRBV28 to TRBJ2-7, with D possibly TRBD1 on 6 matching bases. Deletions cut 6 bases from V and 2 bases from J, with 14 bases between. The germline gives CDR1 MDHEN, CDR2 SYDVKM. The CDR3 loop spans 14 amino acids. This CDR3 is CASRWSWGPYEQYF. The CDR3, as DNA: TGTGCCAGCAGATGGTCGTGGGGGCCCTACGAGCAGTACTTC.

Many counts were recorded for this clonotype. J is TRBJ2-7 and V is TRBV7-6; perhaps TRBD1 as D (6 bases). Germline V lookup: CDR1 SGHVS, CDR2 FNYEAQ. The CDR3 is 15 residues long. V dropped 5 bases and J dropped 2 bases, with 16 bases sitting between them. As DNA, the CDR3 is TGTGCCAGCAGCCTCCTCCCAGGGGTCACCTACGAGCAGTACTTC. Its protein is CASSLLPGVTYEQYF.

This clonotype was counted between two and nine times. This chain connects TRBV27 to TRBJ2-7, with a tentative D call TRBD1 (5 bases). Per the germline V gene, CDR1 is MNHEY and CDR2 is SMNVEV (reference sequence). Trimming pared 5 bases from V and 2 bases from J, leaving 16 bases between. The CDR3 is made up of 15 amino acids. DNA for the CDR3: TGTGCCAGCAGTACCCTAACAGGTTACCCCTACGAGCAGTACTTC. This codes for CASSTLTGYPYEQYF.

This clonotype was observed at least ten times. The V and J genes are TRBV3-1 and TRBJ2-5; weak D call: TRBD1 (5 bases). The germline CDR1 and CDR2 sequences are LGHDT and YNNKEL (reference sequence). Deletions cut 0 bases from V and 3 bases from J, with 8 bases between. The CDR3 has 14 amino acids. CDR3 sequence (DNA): TGTGCCAGCAGCCAAGATACGACAGAAGAGACCCAGTACTTC. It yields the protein CASSQDTTEETQYF.

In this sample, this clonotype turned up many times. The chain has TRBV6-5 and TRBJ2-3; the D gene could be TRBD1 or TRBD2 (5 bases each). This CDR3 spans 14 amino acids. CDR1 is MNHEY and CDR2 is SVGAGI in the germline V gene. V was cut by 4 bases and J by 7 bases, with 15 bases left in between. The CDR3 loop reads CASSLGPPENTQYF. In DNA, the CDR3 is TGTGCCAGCAGTTTGGGACCGCCAGAGAATACGCAGTATTTT.

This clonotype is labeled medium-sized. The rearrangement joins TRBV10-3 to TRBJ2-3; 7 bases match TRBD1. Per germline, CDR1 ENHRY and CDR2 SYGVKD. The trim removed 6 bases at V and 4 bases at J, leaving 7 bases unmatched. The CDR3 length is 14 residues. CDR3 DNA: TGTGCCATCAGCTTCGATCAGGGGGCAGATACGCAGTATTTT. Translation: CAISFDQGADTQYF.

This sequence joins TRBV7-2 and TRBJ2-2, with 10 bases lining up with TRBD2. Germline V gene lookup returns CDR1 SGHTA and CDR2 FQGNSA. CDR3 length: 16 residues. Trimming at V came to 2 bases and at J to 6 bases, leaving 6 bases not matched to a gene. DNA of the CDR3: TGTGCCAGCAGCTTAACTAGCGGGGCAGGAGCCGGGGAGCTGTTTTTT. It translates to CASSLTSGAGAGELFF.

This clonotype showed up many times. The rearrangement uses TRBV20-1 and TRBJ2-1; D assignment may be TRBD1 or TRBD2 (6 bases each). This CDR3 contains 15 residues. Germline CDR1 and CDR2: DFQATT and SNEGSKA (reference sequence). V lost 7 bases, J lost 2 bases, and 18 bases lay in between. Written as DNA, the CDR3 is TGCAGTGGGGAGGACAGTACCGGAACCTACAATGAGCAGTTCTTC. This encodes CSGEDSTGTYNEQFF.

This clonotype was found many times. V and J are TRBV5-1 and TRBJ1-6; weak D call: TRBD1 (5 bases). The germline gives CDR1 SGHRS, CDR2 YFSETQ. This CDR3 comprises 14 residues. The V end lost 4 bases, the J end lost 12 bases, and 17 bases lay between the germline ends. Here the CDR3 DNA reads TGCGCCAGCAGCCTAGGGTGGGGGGGTGGACCCCTCCACTTT. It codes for CASSLGWGGGPLHF.

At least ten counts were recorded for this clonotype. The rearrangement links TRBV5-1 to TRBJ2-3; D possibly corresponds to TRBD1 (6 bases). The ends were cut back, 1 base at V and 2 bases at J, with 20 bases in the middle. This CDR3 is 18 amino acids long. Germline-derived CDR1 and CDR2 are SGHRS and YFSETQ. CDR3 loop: CASSLTILTGKATDTQYF. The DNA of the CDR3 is TGCGCCAGCAGCTTGACAATTCTTACAGGGAAGGCCACAGATACGCAGTATTTT. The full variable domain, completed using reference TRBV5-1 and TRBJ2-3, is KAGVTQTPRYLIKTRGQQVTLSCSPISGHRSVSWYQQTPGQGLQFLFEYFSETQRNKGNFPGRFSGRQFSNSRSEMNVSTLELGDSALYLCASSLTILTGKATDTQYFGPGTRLTVL.